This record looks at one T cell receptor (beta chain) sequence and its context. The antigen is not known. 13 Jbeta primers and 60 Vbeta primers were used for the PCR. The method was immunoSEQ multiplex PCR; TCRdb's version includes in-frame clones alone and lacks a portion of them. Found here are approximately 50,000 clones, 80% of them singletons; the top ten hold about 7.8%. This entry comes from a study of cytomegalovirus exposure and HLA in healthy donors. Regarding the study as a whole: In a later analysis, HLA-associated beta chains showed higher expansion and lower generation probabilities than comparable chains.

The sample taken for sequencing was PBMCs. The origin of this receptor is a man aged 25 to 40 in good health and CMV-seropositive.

CDR3 amino acids: CALEHAGRWEQFF. In DNA, the CDR3 is TGTGCCTTAGAACACGCAGGGCGGTGGGAGCAGTTCTTC. The rearrangement links TRBV5-4 to TRBJ2-1; D possibly corresponds to TRBD1 (5 bases). This CDR3 comprises 13 residues. Germline V gives CDR1 SGHNT, CDR2 YYREEE (reference sequence). Trimming removed 10 bases from V and 10 bases from J, with 21 bases in between.